Listed below are T cell receptor beta chains from one sample, sequenced in a study of T cell changes during pregnancy in multiple sclerosis. Assay used: immunoSEQ multiplex PCR; TCRdb lists only in-frame clones, some missing. The sample has about 72,000 clones; about 90% are singletons. This specimen consisted of peripheral blood, obtained in the second trimester of pregnancy. These receptors all stem from a female donor with multiple sclerosis, enrolled in a pregnancy study. Each CDR3 is given with its conserved first and last residue. The order of the fields is clone size, CDR3 length, D gene, V gene, J gene, CDR3 DNA, CDR3 protein. The D gene is left open where the match is weak. Size is stated for part of the rows, as once, few or many counts, or as a class when the clone is expanded.

clone size: -
CDR3 length: 13
D gene: -
V gene: TRBV29-1
J gene: TRBJ2-5
CDR3 DNA: TGCAGCGTTGGTGGGGGGGCCGGAGAGACCCAGTACTTC
CDR3 protein: CSVGGGAGETQYF

clone size: -
CDR3 length: 14
D gene: -
V gene: TRBV18
J gene: TRBJ2-7
CDR3 DNA: TGTGCCAGCTCGCCTGGGGGCGCGAATCCCGAGCAGTACTTC
CDR3 protein: CASSPGGANPEQYF

clone size: -
CDR3 length: 15
D gene: TRBD1
V gene: TRBV19
J gene: TRBJ1-2
CDR3 DNA: TGTGCCAGTAGTATAGAGGGACAGGGTTACTATGGCTACACCTTC
CDR3 protein: CASSIEGQGYYGYTF

clone size: -
CDR3 length: 14
D gene: -
V gene: TRBV6-4
J gene: TRBJ1-2
CDR3 DNA: TGTGCCAGCAGTGAAGGGGCCAATAACTATGGCTACACCTTC
CDR3 protein: CASSEGANNYGYTF

clone size: -
CDR3 length: 15
D gene: TRBD2
V gene: TRBV5-1
J gene: TRBJ2-3
CDR3 DNA: TGCGCCAGCAGCGAGGAGCGGGGGCACACAGATACGCAGTATTTT
CDR3 protein: CASSEERGHTDTQYF

clone size: -
CDR3 length: 14
D gene: -
V gene: TRBV25-1
J gene: TRBJ2-6
CDR3 DNA: TGTGCCAGCAGTCCTACCGGTGGGGCCAACGTCCTGACTTTC
CDR3 protein: CASSPTGGANVLTF

clone size: -
CDR3 length: 18
D gene: -
V gene: TRBV7-9
J gene: TRBJ2-3
CDR3 DNA: TGTGCCAGCAGCTCAGCTTCAGGGGCGCGAAGGGCACCAGATACGCAGTATTTT
CDR3 protein: CASSSASGARRAPDTQYF

clone size: -
CDR3 length: 14
D gene: -
V gene: TRBV10-3
J gene: TRBJ1-1
CDR3 DNA: TGTGCCATCAGTGAACCCTCCCGGGACACTGAAGCTTTCTTT
CDR3 protein: CAISEPSRDTEAFF

clone size: -
CDR3 length: 15
D gene: -
V gene: TRBV4-1
J gene: TRBJ1-3
CDR3 DNA: TGCGCCAGCAGCCAAGACCGGGGGGGCGAGGACACCATATATTTT
CDR3 protein: CASSQDRGGEDTIYF

clone size: -
CDR3 length: 15
D gene: -
V gene: TRBV7-9
J gene: TRBJ1-4
CDR3 DNA: TGTGCCAGCTTACGGGGGTTTGTAACTAATGAAAAACTGTTTTTT
CDR3 protein: CASLRGFVTNEKLFF

clone size: -
CDR3 length: 16
D gene: TRBD1
V gene: TRBV9
J gene: TRBJ1-3
CDR3 DNA: TGTGCCAGCAGCCCCCCGACAGGGATGTCTGGAAACACCATATATTTT
CDR3 protein: CASSPPTGMSGNTIYF

clone size: -
CDR3 length: 17
D gene: -
V gene: TRBV30
J gene: TRBJ2-6
CDR3 DNA: TGTGCCTGGAGTGTACAGGGATCCGCCTCTGGGGCCAACGTCCTGACTTTC
CDR3 protein: CAWSVQGSASGANVLTF

clone size: -
CDR3 length: 15
D gene: -
V gene: TRBV19
J gene: TRBJ1-5
CDR3 DNA: TGTGCCAGTCGACCCAGGGACTTTAGCAATCAGCCCCAGCATTTT
CDR3 protein: CASRPRDFSNQPQHF

clone size: few
CDR3 length: 14
D gene: TRBD1
V gene: TRBV6-1
J gene: TRBJ2-7
CDR3 DNA: TGTGCCAGCCGTAGGGACAGGGACCTCTCGGAGCAGTACTTC
CDR3 protein: CASRRDRDLSEQYF

clone size: -
CDR3 length: 13
D gene: -
V gene: TRBV4-3
J gene: TRBJ1-3
CDR3 DNA: TGCGCCAGCAGCCAAGATCTCAGGGACACCATATATTTT
CDR3 protein: CASSQDLRDTIYF

clone size: -
CDR3 length: 18
D gene: -
V gene: TRBV21-1
J gene: TRBJ2-1
CDR3 DNA: TGTGCCAGCAGCGCACTGGGGTGGTCATTAGCGGGGGGAAATGAGCAGTTCTTC
CDR3 protein: CASSALGWSLAGGNEQFF

clone size: -
CDR3 length: 15
D gene: -
V gene: TRBV18
J gene: TRBJ2-1
CDR3 DNA: TGTGCCAGCTCACCGAGAGCTAACTCCTACAATGAGCAGTTCTTC
CDR3 protein: CASSPRANSYNEQFF

clone size: -
CDR3 length: 15
D gene: -
V gene: TRBV19
J gene: TRBJ1-4
CDR3 DNA: TGTGCCAGTGGGGCAGGACGAGCAACTAATGAAAAACTGTTTTTT
CDR3 protein: CASGAGRATNEKLFF

clone size: -
CDR3 length: 13
D gene: TRBD1
V gene: TRBV5-4
J gene: TRBJ1-2
CDR3 DNA: TGTGCCAGCAGCTACGGGACAGGGAAAGGCTACACCTTC
CDR3 protein: CASSYGTGKGYTF

clone size: -
CDR3 length: 15
D gene: -
V gene: TRBV7-2
J gene: TRBJ2-7
CDR3 DNA: TGTGCCAGCAGCTTAATCGGCAGTGAGGTCTACGAGCAGTACTTC
CDR3 protein: CASSLIGSEVYEQYF

clone size: -
CDR3 length: 16
D gene: TRBD1
V gene: TRBV6-6
J gene: TRBJ1-5
CDR3 DNA: TGTGCCAGCAGTTTGCCCCCGACAGGGGGCGGTCAGCCCCAGCATTTT
CDR3 protein: CASSLPPTGGGQPQHF

clone size: -
CDR3 length: 15
D gene: -
V gene: TRBV19
J gene: TRBJ2-2
CDR3 DNA: TGTGCCAGTAGTATGAAGACTATTAACACCGGGGAGCTGTTTTTT
CDR3 protein: CASSMKTINTGELFF

clone size: -
CDR3 length: 14
D gene: -
V gene: TRBV6-1
J gene: TRBJ1-1
CDR3 DNA: TGTGCCAGCAGTCAGCGGGCAGAGAACACTGAAGCTTTCTTT
CDR3 protein: CASSQRAENTEAFF

clone size: -
CDR3 length: 14
D gene: TRBD1
V gene: TRBV7-9
J gene: TRBJ1-1
CDR3 DNA: TGTGCCAGCAGCCCGGGACAGGGAGAAACTGAAGCTTTCTTT
CDR3 protein: CASSPGQGETEAFF

clone size: -
CDR3 length: 18
D gene: -
V gene: TRBV5-1
J gene: TRBJ1-2
CDR3 DNA: TGCGCCAGCAGCTTGGGTTCTTATGGGGCAGTTGGTAACTATGGCTACACCTTC
CDR3 protein: CASSLGSYGAVGNYGYTF

clone size: -
CDR3 length: 14
D gene: TRBD1
V gene: TRBV5-4
J gene: TRBJ2-5
CDR3 DNA: TGTGCCAGCAGCAAGACAGGGGTTAAAGAGACCCAGTACTTC
CDR3 protein: CASSKTGVKETQYF

clone size: -
CDR3 length: 16
D gene: TRBD1
V gene: TRBV9
J gene: TRBJ1-6
CDR3 DNA: TGTGCCAGCAGCTCAGGGGACAGTGCATATAATTCACCCCTCCACTTT
CDR3 protein: CASSSGDSAYNSPLHF

clone size: many
CDR3 length: 13
D gene: -
V gene: TRBV11-2
J gene: TRBJ1-1
CDR3 DNA: TGTGCCAGCAGTCTATATGGGAACACTGAAGCTTTCTTT
CDR3 protein: CASSLYGNTEAFF

clone size: -
CDR3 length: 17
D gene: TRBD1
V gene: TRBV7-3
J gene: TRBJ1-1
CDR3 DNA: TGTGCCAGCAGCTTAATGGGGGGGACAGGGGAGAACACTGAAGCTTTCTTT
CDR3 protein: CASSLMGGTGENTEAFF

clone size: -
CDR3 length: 16
D gene: -
V gene: TRBV5-6
J gene: TRBJ2-5
CDR3 DNA: TGTGCCAGCAGCCCAGGGGTGGAAAGGGTAAAAGAGACCCAGTACTTC
CDR3 protein: CASSPGVERVKETQYF

clone size: -
CDR3 length: 16
D gene: -
V gene: TRBV18
J gene: TRBJ1-4
CDR3 DNA: TGTGCCAGCTCACCCCCAGGGGCAGGGCCTAATGAAAAACTGTTTTTT
CDR3 protein: CASSPPGAGPNEKLFF

clone size: -
CDR3 length: 13
D gene: TRBD1
V gene: TRBV7-2
J gene: TRBJ2-7
CDR3 DNA: TGTGCCAGCAGGCAGACAGGGACCTACGAGCAGTACTTC
CDR3 protein: CASRQTGTYEQYF

clone size: -
CDR3 length: 13
D gene: -
V gene: TRBV5-6
J gene: TRBJ2-7
CDR3 DNA: TGTGCCAGCAGCCAAACCGACGGGTTGGGGCAGTACTTC
CDR3 protein: CASSQTDGLGQYF

clone size: few
CDR3 length: 16
D gene: TRBD2
V gene: TRBV7-9
J gene: TRBJ2-1
CDR3 DNA: TGTGCCAGCAGCTTAGCGACTAGCGGGGGTTACAATGAGCAGTTCTTC
CDR3 protein: CASSLATSGGYNEQFF

clone size: -
CDR3 length: 16
D gene: -
V gene: TRBV4-3
J gene: TRBJ1-6
CDR3 DNA: TGCGCCAGCAGCCAAGAGGGGCGGGGGCAAGGGTCACCCCTCCACTTT
CDR3 protein: CASSQEGRGQGSPLHF

clone size: -
CDR3 length: 13
D gene: -
V gene: TRBV11-1
J gene: TRBJ1-1
CDR3 DNA: TGTGCCAGCAGCTTAGACGGGAACACTGAAGCTTTCTTT
CDR3 protein: CASSLDGNTEAFF

clone size: few
CDR3 length: 13
D gene: -
V gene: TRBV5-4
J gene: TRBJ1-2
CDR3 DNA: TGTGCCAGCAGCTTGGTTAGGGGCCATGGCTACACCTTC
CDR3 protein: CASSLVRGHGYTF

clone size: -
CDR3 length: 16
D gene: TRBD1
V gene: TRBV7-3
J gene: TRBJ2-3
CDR3 DNA: TGTGCCAGCAGCTACCGCAGGGGGACCAACACAGATACGCAGTATTTT
CDR3 protein: CASSYRRGTNTDTQYF

clone size: -
CDR3 length: 16
D gene: TRBD2
V gene: TRBV9
J gene: TRBJ2-2
CDR3 DNA: TGTGCCAGCAGCGTAGGAGGACTAGCGAACACCGGGGAGCTGTTTTTT
CDR3 protein: CASSVGGLANTGELFF

clone size: -
CDR3 length: 13
D gene: -
V gene: TRBV5-5
J gene: TRBJ2-3
CDR3 DNA: TGTGCCAGCAGCCTCTTCGGCACAGATACGCAGTATTTT
CDR3 protein: CASSLFGTDTQYF

clone size: -
CDR3 length: 15
D gene: -
V gene: TRBV6-1
J gene: TRBJ2-5
CDR3 DNA: TGTGCCAGCAGTCTACAGGGAAGGGGGTCGGAGACCCAGTACTTC
CDR3 protein: CASSLQGRGSETQYF

clone size: -
CDR3 length: 14
D gene: TRBD1
V gene: TRBV13
J gene: TRBJ1-1
CDR3 DNA: TGTGCCAGCAGCTTCGACAGGGGGGAAACTGAAGCTTTCTTT
CDR3 protein: CASSFDRGETEAFF

clone size: -
CDR3 length: 18
D gene: TRBD1
V gene: TRBV6-9
J gene: TRBJ1-2
CDR3 DNA: TGTGCCAGCAGGTACAGTGGGACAGGGAAGTCTCAGAACTATGGCTACACCTTC
CDR3 protein: CASRYSGTGKSQNYGYTF

clone size: -
CDR3 length: 14
D gene: -
V gene: TRBV5-6
J gene: TRBJ2-3
CDR3 DNA: TGTGCCAGCAGCTTCGCTGGTAGCTCAGATACGCAGTATTTT
CDR3 protein: CASSFAGSSDTQYF

clone size: -
CDR3 length: 12
D gene: -
V gene: TRBV9
J gene: TRBJ2-2
CDR3 DNA: TGTGCCAGCGGCCCCTTTTTCGGGGAGCTGTTTTTT
CDR3 protein: CASGPFFGELFF

clone size: few
CDR3 length: 13
D gene: -
V gene: TRBV6-4
J gene: TRBJ2-1
CDR3 DNA: TGTGCCAGCAGTGACAGGGACAACAATGAGCAGTTCTTC
CDR3 protein: CASSDRDNNEQFF

clone size: once
CDR3 length: 13
D gene: TRBD2
V gene: TRBV27
J gene: TRBJ2-5
CDR3 DNA: TGTGCCAGCAGGAGCGGGGGCGGAGAGACCCAGTACTTC
CDR3 protein: CASRSGGGETQYF

clone size: -
CDR3 length: 11
D gene: -
V gene: TRBV29-1
J gene: TRBJ1-2
CDR3 DNA: TGCAGCGTGGGGGGGATCCTTGGCTACACCTTC
CDR3 protein: CSVGGILGYTF

clone size: -
CDR3 length: 15
D gene: -
V gene: TRBV6-1
J gene: TRBJ1-1
CDR3 DNA: TGTGCCAGCAGTGAACGCGGACAGTGGAACACTGAAGCTTTCTTT
CDR3 protein: CASSERGQWNTEAFF

clone size: -
CDR3 length: 15
D gene: -
V gene: TRBV27
J gene: TRBJ1-5
CDR3 DNA: TGTGCCAGCAGTTATACAGCCAGGGACAATCAGCCCCAGCATTTT
CDR3 protein: CASSYTARDNQPQHF

clone size: -
CDR3 length: 16
D gene: TRBD2
V gene: TRBV25-1
J gene: TRBJ2-7
CDR3 DNA: TGTGCCAGCAGTGGGGAAACCAGCGGGGCGAACTACGAGCAGTACTTC
CDR3 protein: CASSGETSGANYEQYF

clone size: -
CDR3 length: 17
D gene: -
V gene: TRBV12-1
J gene: TRBJ1-1
CDR3 DNA: TGTGCCAGCAGCTTTAGAGACAGCGACACCCTGAACACTGAAGCTTTCTTT
CDR3 protein: CASSFRDSDTLNTEAFF

clone size: few
CDR3 length: 14
D gene: -
V gene: TRBV2
J gene: TRBJ1-2
CDR3 DNA: TGTGCCAACAAAGGCGATGGGGGCCTCTATGGCTACACCTTC
CDR3 protein: CANKGDGGLYGYTF

clone size: -
CDR3 length: 13
D gene: -
V gene: TRBV5-4
J gene: TRBJ2-7
CDR3 DNA: TGTGCCAGCAGCTTAGCGTTCTCCTACGAGCAGTACTTC
CDR3 protein: CASSLAFSYEQYF

clone size: -
CDR3 length: 20
D gene: TRBD2
V gene: TRBV5-4
J gene: TRBJ2-3
CDR3 DNA: TGTGCCAGCAGCCCCTTAGCGGGGGGGCCCGTTCCTTTCAGCACAGATACGCAGTATTTT
CDR3 protein: CASSPLAGGPVPFSTDTQYF

clone size: once
CDR3 length: 14
D gene: TRBD1
V gene: TRBV2
J gene: TRBJ1-5
CDR3 DNA: TGTGCCAGCAGTGCTAGGACAGGGAATCAGCCCCAGCATTTT
CDR3 protein: CASSARTGNQPQHF

clone size: -
CDR3 length: 15
D gene: TRBD2
V gene: TRBV29-1
J gene: TRBJ2-5
CDR3 DNA: TGCAGCGTTGTTATTCCCGGACGGGGGGAGGGGACCCAGTACTTC
CDR3 protein: CSVVIPGRGEGTQYF

clone size: -
CDR3 length: 14
D gene: TRBD2
V gene: TRBV5-1
J gene: TRBJ2-3
CDR3 DNA: TGCGCCAGCGTAGCGGGGCCTAGCACAGATACGCAGTATTTT
CDR3 protein: CASVAGPSTDTQYF

clone size: -
CDR3 length: 14
D gene: TRBD1
V gene: TRBV19
J gene: TRBJ1-4
CDR3 DNA: TGTGCCAGTAGTGAGACAGGGTGGTTTGAAAAACTGTTTTTT
CDR3 protein: CASSETGWFEKLFF